One sample yielded the 24 T cell receptor beta chains listed below, sequenced in a study of T-cell memory formation after mild COVID-19. TCRdb reanalysed the 5' RACE reads using MiXCR and keeps one entry per CDR3 protein. Of hundreds of thousands of distinct CDR3 sequences listed, roughly 20% are singletons. Source material: PBMCs or a T cell subset sorted from them (not recorded which). The receptors were sampled from a man younger than 30 who had mild COVID-19 (a few samples of this study predate the infection). Cell type and time point are not known.

To note about this clonotype: This could be a read error, since a much larger clone is one nucleotide away. This chain uses TRBV7-2 with TRBJ2-6; D ambiguous. With 5 bases removed from V and 0 bases from J, the gap between germline ends came to 8 bases. The CDR3 has 15 amino acids. CDR1 SGHTA and CDR2 FQGNSA come from the germline V gene. This CDR3 reads CASSEQSSGANVLTF. DNA for the CDR3: TGTGCCAGCAGCGAACAGAGCTCTGGGGCCAACGTCCTGACTTTC.

The CDR3 DNA reads as TGTGCCAGCAGGCCGCCGACAGCAAGCAATCAGCCCCAGCATTTT. This encodes CASRPPTASNQPQHF. This chain links TRBV28 with TRBJ1-5, with D perhaps matching TRBD1 (5 bases). CDR1 is MDHEN, CDR2 SYDVKM, per germline. The CDR3 has 15 amino acids. V shed 6 bases and J shed 1 base, with 13 bases lying between them.

This clonotype was detected a few times. The chain uses TRBV29-1 and TRBJ2-3; 10 bases line up with TRBD2. V lost 7 bases, J lost 5 bases, and 12 bases stayed unmatched. Germline V gene lookup returns CDR1 SQVTM and CDR2 ANQGSEA. The CDR3 has 15 amino acids. Here the CDR3 reads CSGVIQRGGRDTQYF. CDR3 coding DNA: TGCAGCGGGGTTATCCAGCGGGGGGGAAGAGATACGCAGTATTTT.

The rearrangement joins TRBV25-1 to TRBJ1-6; the D is unclear. The CDR3 has 13 residues. Germline CDR1 and CDR2: MGHDK and SYGVNS. Trimming shortened V by 0 bases and J by 15 bases, and 12 bases separated the two germline ends. The CDR3 sequence is CASSEYLSGHLHF. CDR3 sequence (DNA): TGTGCCAGCAGTGAATATTTATCAGGCCACCTCCACTTT.

This clonotype was seen a few times. The V call is TRBV7-9, the J call TRBJ1-1; tentative D call: TRBD1 (6 bases). There are 11 residues in the CDR3. The germline V gene encodes CDR1 SEHNR and CDR2 FQNEAQ (reference sequence). Trimming shortened V by 4 bases and J by 11 bases, and 11 bases separated the two germline ends. CDR3: CASSSTGYAFF. The CDR3 DNA follows: TGTGCCAGCAGCTCTACAGGGTACGCTTTCTTT.

The V call is TRBV5-1, the J call TRBJ2-1; TRBD1 matches at 10 bases. Losses at the gene ends were 4 bases for V and 7 bases for J; bases not matched to a gene: 11. Germline values: CDR1 SGHRS, CDR2 YFSETQ. There are 16 residues in the CDR3. The CDR3 spells CASSLWTGGGGNEQFF. The CDR3 DNA sequence: TGCGCCAGCAGCCTGTGGACAGGGGGTGGAGGGAATGAGCAGTTCTTC.

V gene TRBV7-9 combines with J gene TRBJ1-4; D ambiguous. Germline lookup yields CDR1 SEHNR and CDR2 FQNEAQ (reference sequence). The CDR3 is 15 residues long. Trimming took off 10 bases at V and 8 bases at J, with 23 bases between the two ends. The chain's CDR3 is CATSPALEPQEKLFF. For the CDR3, the DNA is TGTGCCACATCCCCGGCCCTCGAGCCTCAGGAAAAACTGTTTTTT.

A few counts support this clonotype. CDR3 residues: CASKPTGPDYGYTF. CDR3 in DNA: TGTGCCAGCAAACCGACAGGGCCTGATTATGGCTACACCTTC. The chain joins TRBV7-9 to TRBJ1-2, with 7 nucleotides matching TRBD1. Germline V gene lookup returns CDR1 SEHNR and CDR2 FQNEAQ (reference sequence). The CDR3 totals 14 residues. The V segment lost 7 bases and the J segment 5 bases; nucleotides outside the gene matches: 10.

In this sample, this clonotype turned up a few times. The chain couples TRBV7-2 to TRBJ1-2; tentative D call: TRBD1 (5 bases). V was pared by 4 bases and J by 4 bases, with 16 bases between. The CDR3 contains 15 residues. The germline CDR1 and CDR2 sequences are SGHTA and FQGNSA. Written as DNA, the CDR3 is TGTGCCAGCAGCTCCACAGGAGCGATGCTCTATGGCTACACCTTC. Its protein product is CASSSTGAMLYGYTF.

This clonotype turned up a few times. The rearrangement uses TRBV5-8 and TRBJ1-1, with D possibly TRBD1 on 5 matching bases. The CDR3 sequence is 15 residues long. The V gene lost 4 bases and the J gene lost 2 bases, with 15 bases spanning the gap. Looked up from germline, CDR1 is SGHTS and CDR2 is YDEGEE. This chain's CDR3 is CASSVWATVNTEAFF. The CDR3 DNA follows: TGTGCCAGCAGCGTCTGGGCGACAGTAAACACTGAAGCTTTCTTT.

This clonotype appeared a few times. The CDR3 DNA reads as TGTGCCAGCACACAGGGATACGGAAACACCATATATTTT. It codes for CASTQGYGNTIYF. This sequence joins TRBV19 and TRBJ1-3, with D possibly being TRBD1 (6 bases). CDR3 length equals 13 residues. V lost 9 bases, J lost 4 bases, and 13 bases lay in between. Germline CDR1 reads LNHDA; CDR2 reads SQIVND (reference sequence). Full variable domain (missing parts from reference TRBV19 and TRBJ1-3): DGGITQSPKYLFRKEGQNVTLSCEQNLNHDAMYWYRQDPGQGLRLIYYSQIVNDFQKGDIAEGYSVSREKKESFPLTVTSAQKNPTAFYLCASTQGYGNTIYFGEGSWLTVV.

The chain couples TRBV5-6 to TRBJ2-3; 7 nucleotides line up with TRBD1. The CDR3 spans 14 residues. Germline V gene data show CDR1 as SGHDT and CDR2 as YYEEEE. V was pared by 4 bases and J by 3 bases, with 5 bases of the junction left unmatched. Here the CDR3 DNA reads TGTGCCAGCAGCCGTGGGACAGTTACAGATACGCAGTATTTT. This codes for CASSRGTVTDTQYF. Looking up the rest from reference TRBV5-6 and TRBJ2-3 gives the full variable domain: DAGVTQSPTHLIKTRGQQVTLRCSPKSGHDTVSWYQQALGQGPQFIFQYYEEEERQRGNFPDRFSGHQFPNYSSELNVNALLLGDSALYLCASSRGTVTDTQYFGPGTRLTVL.

The chain combines TRBV7-3 with TRBJ2-2; 12 positions match TRBD2. V lost 4 bases to trimming and J lost 4 bases; unmatched junction nucleotides: 1. Germline V CDR1 and CDR2: SGHTA, FQGTGA. This CDR3 has 15 residues. The CDR3 DNA reads TGTGCCAGCAGCTCTAGCGGGGGGGCCACCGGGGAGCTGTTTTTT. Translating gives CASSSSGGATGELFF.

This chain links TRBV5-1 with TRBJ2-1; D tentatively fits TRBD1 or TRBD2 (6 bases each). Per germline, CDR1 SGHRS and CDR2 YFSETQ. V was shortened by 9 bases and J by 7 bases, with 20 bases between the two germline ends. The CDR3 is made up of 14 amino acids. The chain's CDR3 is CATKTGGGLNEQFF. The CDR3, as DNA: TGCGCCACCAAAACCGGGGGCGGCTTGAATGAGCAGTTCTTC.

J is TRBJ1-1 and V is TRBV6-2 or TRBV6-3, with a weak D call TRBD1 (6 bases). Germline V lookup: CDR1 MNHEY, CDR2 SVGEGT. This CDR3 is 12 amino acids long. V lost 6 bases and J 6 bases, leaving 11 bases between the germline ends. Here the CDR3 DNA reads TGTGCCAGCAGCCGCCAGGGGCCTGAAGCTTTCTTT. Its protein product is CASSRQGPEAFF.

The V gene is TRBV7-3, the J gene TRBJ2-3, with D uncertain. The germline V and J ends were trimmed by 2 bases and 5 bases, with 8 bases remaining between them. This CDR3 is 13 amino acids long. Per the germline V gene, CDR1 is SGHTA and CDR2 is FQGTGA. CDR3 protein: CASSLSFGDTQYF. CDR3 DNA sequence: TGTGCCAGCAGCTTATCGTTCGGAGATACGCAGTATTTT.

The chain recombines TRBV2 with TRBJ2-4; tentatively, D is TRBD1 (6 bases). V shed 4 bases and J shed 2 bases, with 12 bases lying between them. The CDR3 loop spans 15 amino acids. Germline V gene lookup returns CDR1 SNHLY and CDR2 FYNNEI. The CDR3: CASSARQVTKNIQYF. Here the CDR3 DNA reads TGTGCCAGCAGTGCTCGACAGGTCACCAAAAACATTCAGTACTTC.

This clonotype was picked up a small number of times. The chain employs TRBV12-3 or TRBV12-4 and TRBJ2-3, with a tentative D call TRBD1 (6 bases). V lost 6 bases and J 4 bases, leaving 17 bases between the germline ends. The CDR3 has 15 residues. The DNA for the CDR3 is TGTGCCAGCAGAAACAGTCTTGAGGGGGCAGATACGCAGTATTTT. This sequence encodes CASRNSLEGADTQYF.

This clonotype was observed at least ten times. This chain joins TRBV7-9 and TRBJ2-3, with unresolved D. Germline CDR1 SEHNR, CDR2 FQNEAQ (reference sequence). V was trimmed by 3 bases and J by 4 bases, leaving 5 bases between them. CDR3 length: 12 amino acids. The CDR3 DNA sequence: TGTGCCAGCAGCTTCGGTCCAGATACGCAGTATTTT. Its translation is CASSFGPDTQYF.

In this sample, this clonotype turned up many times. This sequence joins TRBV20-1 and TRBJ2-4; no clear D gene. Germline V gene data show CDR1 as DFQATT and CDR2 as SNEGSKA (reference sequence). V was shortened by 6 bases and J by 0 bases, with 9 bases between the two germline ends. This CDR3 has 13 residues. The CDR3 is CSAADLAKNIQYF. The CDR3 region has the DNA TGCAGTGCGGCAGATTTAGCCAAAAACATTCAGTACTTC.

The chain uses TRBV20-1 and TRBJ2-3; no clear D. The CDR3 extends over 15 amino acids. CDR1 is DFQATT, CDR2 SNEGSKA, per germline (reference sequence). The V end lost 3 bases, the J end lost 1 base, and 14 bases lay between the germline ends. The CDR3 DNA reads TGCAGTGCTAGGGACCGGGCTAGGGGCACAGATACGCAGTATTTT. Its protein is CSARDRARGTDTQYF.

The chain carries TRBV6-5 and TRBJ2-7; TRBD1 matches 10 bases. J lost 8 bases, V lost 5 bases, and 9 bases had no gene match. This CDR3 contains 14 residues. From germline, CDR1 is MNHEY and CDR2 SVGAGI. The CDR3 DNA reads TGTGCCAGCAGTCGCGGGACAGGGGTGGGGCAGCAGTACTTC. Amino acid sequence: CASSRGTGVGQQYF.

This clonotype has more than one count but fewer than ten. A single base separates this from a much larger clone, so it may be a read error. This chain connects TRBV7-9 to TRBJ2-2; TRBD1 agrees at 12 bases. Per germline, CDR1 SEHNR and CDR2 FQNEAQ (reference sequence). The CDR3 contains 15 residues. The junction had 1 base not matched to a gene; V was cut back by 4 bases and J by 4 bases. The CDR3 DNA follows: TGTGCCAGCAGCTCGGGACAGGGGGCCACCGGGGAGCTGTTTTTT. Translated, it gives CASSSGQGATGELFF.

V and J are TRBV7-2 and TRBJ2-2; 8 nucleotides align to TRBD2. Unmatched junction bases numbered 7, after V lost 4 bases and J lost 3 bases. The CDR3 sequence is 16 residues long. The germline CDR1 and CDR2 sequences are SGHTA and FQGNSA. The CDR3 DNA sequence: TGTGCCAGCAGCTACTATAGCGGGGCGGACACCGGGGAGCTGTTTTTT. Translation gives CASSYYSGADTGELFF.